This T cell receptor beta chain was obtained from a study of blood T cell repertoires in COVID-19 (TCRdb year 2020). Regarding the research as a whole: Samples from collaborators originated in the United States, Italy and Spain and spanned both the acute and convalescent phases of COVID-19. The prospective study material was composed of cDNA or gDNA derived from T cells, B-cell-depleted T cells, or PBMCs. Subjects who had been exposed to COVID-19, were actively infected with it, or had recovered from it provided the deeply sampled blood TCRbeta repertoires that made up the dataset. The repertoires were released in a freely available public database intended as a resource for research on the immune response to SARS-CoV-2. Samples were obtained from the ongoing ImmuneRACE study (first 160 participants) and from 1,000 to 1,500 subjects provided by 6 global collaborators. Sample metadata almost always included a de-identified subject ID, COVID-19 status, age in years and sex. HLA class I and class II types, where available, came from metadata supplied by the sample provider rather than from assay-based typing. What the research found in general, with its limitations: Clinical and demographic metadata were provided uncurated, with the amount varying by source and participant.

TCRbeta CDR3 regions were amplified from genomic DNA by means of the immunoSEQ Assay, a bias-controlled multiplex PCR. The authors' analysis ran thus. The number of nucleated cells in each sample was estimated by amplification of reference gene primers within the assay. Sequence reads were collapsed and filtered to measure the absolute abundance of every unique TCRbeta CDR3 rearrangement. Productive Simpson clonality was computed per sample as the square root of Simpson's diversity index over productive rearrangements. TCRdb retrieved this table from immuneACCESS and kept in-frame rearrangements only. Not all clones are present; in checked studies, unresolved V genes account for under half, and no reason is known for the remainder. V and J calls and clone size come straight from that table; D and trimming were deduced from the DNA. The sample contains over 150,000 clones, 80% to 90% of them found a single time. The ten largest clones take up around 10% of the sample.

One collaborating source in Seattle enrolled patients while the patients were actively infected and followed the patients over time throughout the course of disease. Each collaborating institution followed its own protocols to collect whole blood in K2EDTA tubes. For TCRbeta analysis, collaborators shipped samples as frozen whole blood, isolated PBMCs, or DNA extracted from either of those sample types. Regarding this clone: Its antigen is still unknown. Within one base of it there is no much larger clone, and no base qualities were kept.

The source of this sequence is a woman older than 75 with COVID-19, enrolled during active disease. The sample consisted of peripheral blood.

The CDR3 corresponds to CASSAGTHQETQYF. The DNA is as follows: TGTGCCAGCAGCGCCGGGACACACCAAGAGACCCAGTACTTC. Recombination linked TRBV9 to TRBJ2-5; tentative D gene TRBD1, with 6 bases matching. CDR1 SGDLS and CDR2 YYNGEE are derived from the germline V gene. The cysteine opens and the phenylalanine closes a CDR3 of 14 amino acids. Here the CDR3 DNA is all that survives: 42 bases in frame from base 1. V is shortened by 3 bases, J by 0 bases, and the region joining them spans 9 bases.